The source of this T cell receptor beta chain is a study of cytomegalovirus exposure and HLA in healthy donors. The PCR had 60 Vbeta and 13 Jbeta primers. Data came from immunoSEQ multiplex PCR; TCRdb stores just in-frame clones and leaves some out. This sample has under 150,000 clones, with around 79% found just once. V was clipped by 5 bases and J by 1 base; unmatched bases: 4. Germline-derived CDR1 and CDR2 are GTSNPN and SVGIG (reference sequence). The CDR3 consists of 13 residues. Whole-study findings and limits: The authors listed 150 or so TCR beta chains as cytomegalovirus-associated. Most of the TCR beta V segments (in an earlier analysis) were productive either about 87% or about 30% of the time. Exclusion applied to some V segments, including TRBV6-2 and TRBV6-3, as they were indistinguishable.

Donors were nominally healthy when sampled, though unrecorded immune exposures were likely. With respect to this clone: Its antigen is still unknown.

The sequencing sample was made of PBMCs. The chain recombines TRBV30 with TRBJ1-1, with 7 bases aligning to TRBD1. This TCR was sampled from a woman under 40 in good health and CMV-seropositive. Here the CDR3 reads CAWERQGNTEAFF. CDR3 nucleotides: TGTGCCTGGGAAAGACAGGGGAACACTGAAGCTTTCTTT.